This passage covers 19 T cell receptor beta chains from one sample sequenced in a study of cytomegalovirus exposure and HLA in healthy donors (dated by TCRdb to between 2016 and 2019). Library construction relied on the immunoSEQ multiplex PCR assay. A mixture of 60 forward primers for TCR Vbeta segments and 13 reverse primers for TCR Jbeta segments was used in the multiplex PCR. Here the immuneACCESS table is served through TCRdb, limited to in-frame sequences with V and J called. Missing clones are a known gap in these copies; in checked studies unresolved V genes cover under half, and the rest lacks a known reason. This sample is represented by some 110,000 clones; 55% to 70% of them were singletons. 2.2% of the sample rests with the top ten. The sequencing input was PBMCs. The receptors come from a woman in her 30s in good health and CMV-seronegative.

In this sample, this clone turned up once. This chain links TRBV6-5 with TRBJ1-3, with 10 positions matching TRBD1. The CDR3 spans 15 residues. Germline values: CDR1 MNHEY, CDR2 SVGAGI. Germline trimming cut 6 bases from V and 4 bases from J; bases unmatched to any gene: 6. CDR3 in amino acids: CASSPDRGLGNTIYF. The CDR3 region has the DNA TGTGCCAGCAGCCCCGACAGGGGGCTGGGAAACACCATATATTTT.

This clone turned up a few times. In nucleotides, the CDR3 is TGCGCCAGCAGTGACCGGGCGGGGAGTGAGGATACGCAGTATTTT. It codes for CASSDRAGSEDTQYF. This chain links TRBV10-1 with TRBJ2-3; D is possibly TRBD2 (6 bases). Germline V gene lookup returns CDR1 WNHNN and CDR2 SYGVQD (reference sequence). The CDR3 totals 15 residues. V was pared by 3 bases and J by 6 bases, with 16 bases between.

CDR3 sequence: CASSGTSGGYNEQFF. The CDR3 bases are TGTGCCAGCAGTGGGACTAGCGGGGGGTACAATGAGCAGTTCTTC. The V call is TRBV2, the J call TRBJ2-1; TRBD2 aligns across 14 bases. Per germline, CDR1 SNHLY and CDR2 FYNNEI. The length of the CDR3 is 15 residues. The V gene end was trimmed by 4 bases and the J gene end by 4 bases; junction bases not matched to a gene: 0.

There are a few counts of this clone. The V call is TRBV4-3, the J call TRBJ2-2; no firm D call. Trimming removed 0 bases from V and 2 bases from J, with 13 bases in between. Looked up from germline, CDR1 is LGHNA and CDR2 is YSLEER. The CDR3 is 17 amino acids. The CDR3 is CASSQELFTANTGELFF. For the CDR3, the DNA is TGCGCCAGCAGCCAAGAACTATTCACCGCCAACACCGGGGAGCTGTTTTTT.

This chain connects TRBV27 to TRBJ2-1; D unclear. V lost 0 bases, J lost 5 bases, and 5 bases lay in between. The CDR3 contains 13 residues. Germline V gene data show CDR1 as MNHEY and CDR2 as SMNVEV (reference sequence). The CDR3 DNA follows: TGTGCCAGCAGTTTATCGGCAGACAATGAGCAGTTCTTC. Amino acids: CASSLSADNEQFF.

The rearrangement joins TRBV4-3 to TRBJ2-1, with D uncertain. The germline gives CDR1 LGHNA, CDR2 YSLEER. This CDR3 is built from 16 residues. V dropped 0 bases and J dropped 10 bases, with 19 bases sitting between them. CDR3 region: CASSQDRVRSRSEQFF. CDR3 DNA: TGCGCCAGCAGCCAAGATCGGGTTAGGTCGCGGAGCGAGCAGTTCTTC.

This clone ranks as medium-sized. The rearrangement joins TRBV6-5 to TRBJ2-6; D not resolved. CDR1 is MNHEY and CDR2 is SVGAGI in the germline V gene. CDR3 length: 15 amino acids. V shed 0 bases and J shed 5 bases, with 8 bases lying between them. The CDR3 sequence is CASSYSETRANVLTF. Here the CDR3 DNA reads TGTGCCAGCAGTTACTCGGAGACCAGGGCCAACGTCCTGACTTTC.

This clone was counted only a few times. The chain uses TRBV10-3 and TRBJ1-5; the D gene is possibly TRBD1 (5 bases). The CDR3 extends over 15 amino acids. Germline values: CDR1 ENHRY, CDR2 SYGVKD. V was cut by 1 base and J by 6 bases, with 13 bases left in between. CDR3 region: CAISELGGRSQPQHF. CDR3 in DNA: TGTGCCATCAGTGAGTTGGGGGGTCGCAGTCAGCCCCAGCATTTT.

The table lists this clone with a few counts. The gene calls are TRBV9 and TRBJ2-2; 7 positions agree with TRBD2. This CDR3 is 16 amino acids long. CDR1 SGDLS and CDR2 YYNGEE come from the germline V gene. J was trimmed by 8 bases and V by 2 bases; bases with no gene match: 12. CDR3 sequence: CASSVRGSGVSGELFF. Here the CDR3 DNA reads TGTGCCAGCAGCGTTCGGGGGAGCGGGGTGTCGGGGGAGCTGTTTTTT.

The gene calls are TRBV19 and TRBJ2-2; D is possibly TRBD1 (6 bases). The CDR3 loop spans 13 amino acids. Germline loops: CDR1 LNHDA, CDR2 SQIVND (reference sequence). V lost 2 bases, J lost 6 bases, and 7 bases lay in between. The CDR3 reads CASSISGAGELFF. The CDR3 region has the DNA TGTGCCAGTAGTATATCAGGGGCCGGGGAGCTGTTTTTT.

V is TRBV18 and J is TRBJ1-5; D possibly corresponds to TRBD1 (6 bases). Trimming cost V 5 bases and J 2 bases, with 13 bases left between them. The CDR3 consists of 15 residues. Germline V gene lookup returns CDR1 KGHSH and CDR2 LQKENI. The CDR3 spells CASSVQGYGNQPQHF. As DNA, the CDR3 is TGTGCCAGCTCAGTCCAGGGGTATGGCAATCAGCCCCAGCATTTT.

The rearrangement links TRBV10-3 to TRBJ1-2; D is perhaps TRBD1 (5 bases). The V gene's germline CDR1 is ENHRY and CDR2 SYGVKD. V lost 0 bases to trimming and J lost 6 bases, with 14 bases between them. There are 15 residues in the CDR3. The CDR3 nucleotides are TGTGCCATCAGTGAGTCGCGGGGGGGGTTTGATGGCTACACCTTC. It yields the protein CAISESRGGFDGYTF.

The chain couples TRBV28 to TRBJ1-2, with 9 bases identical to TRBD1. Germline CDR1 and CDR2: MDHEN and SYDVKM. Unmatched junction bases numbered 4, after V lost 4 bases and J lost 4 bases. There are 14 residues in the CDR3. The chain's CDR3 is CASSSGQGTYGYTF. The CDR3 DNA reads TGTGCCAGCAGTTCGGGACAGGGAACCTATGGCTACACCTTC.

This clone has just one count. The chain combines TRBV28 with TRBJ2-3; 8 nucleotides agree with TRBD2. CDR1 MDHEN and CDR2 SYDVKM come from the germline V gene. This CDR3 spans 16 amino acids. J lost 3 bases, V lost 1 base, and 6 bases had no gene match. The CDR3 is CASSLSAGGFTDTQYF. The CDR3 nucleotides read TGTGCCAGCAGTTTATCGGCGGGAGGTTTTACAGATACGCAGTATTTT.

V and J are TRBV10-3 and TRBJ2-1; 9 positions agree with TRBD1. Trimming cost V 6 bases and J 6 bases; bases outside gene matches: 3. Germline V CDR1 and CDR2: ENHRY, SYGVKD. This CDR3 comprises 13 residues. CDR3 sequence reads: CAIRAQGANEQFF. In DNA, the CDR3 is TGTGCCATCAGGGCACAGGGGGCCAATGAGCAGTTCTTC.

The rearrangement joins TRBV9 to TRBJ2-3; D is uncertain. This CDR3 is 14 amino acids long. Germline V gives CDR1 SGDLS, CDR2 YYNGEE. Trimming stripped 1 base from V and 1 base from J, with 7 bases between. CDR3 in DNA: TGTGCCAGCAGCGTAAACAGCCGCACAGATACGCAGTATTTT. Amino acid sequence: CASSVNSRTDTQYF.

This clone was observed a handful of times. This chain joins TRBV6-6 and TRBJ2-7, with D perhaps matching TRBD1 (5 bases). This CDR3 is built from 13 residues. Germline-derived CDR1 and CDR2 are MNHNY and SVGAGI (reference sequence). The CDR3 sequence is CPPRKGYWYEQYF. In nucleotides, the CDR3 is TGTCCCCCTCGTAAGGGGTATTGGTACGAGCAGTACTTC.

The gene calls are TRBV7-8 and TRBJ2-3; the match to TRBD1 covers 9 bases. The germline V gene encodes CDR1 SGHVS and CDR2 FQNEAQ. The CDR3 totals 13 residues. Unmatched junction bases numbered 3, after V lost 11 bases and J lost 0 bases. CDR3 coding DNA: TGTGCCGGGGGACAGGGAAGCACAGATACGCAGTATTTT. Translated, it gives CAGGQGSTDTQYF.

The chain is built from TRBV4-3 and TRBJ2-7; D is uncertain. V shed 0 bases and J shed 2 bases, with 5 bases lying between them. Per the germline V gene, CDR1 is LGHNA and CDR2 is YSLEER. The CDR3 has 13 residues. The CDR3 DNA reads TGCGCCAGCAGCCAAGATAACACCTACGAGCAGTACTTC. Amino acid sequence: CASSQDNTYEQYF.